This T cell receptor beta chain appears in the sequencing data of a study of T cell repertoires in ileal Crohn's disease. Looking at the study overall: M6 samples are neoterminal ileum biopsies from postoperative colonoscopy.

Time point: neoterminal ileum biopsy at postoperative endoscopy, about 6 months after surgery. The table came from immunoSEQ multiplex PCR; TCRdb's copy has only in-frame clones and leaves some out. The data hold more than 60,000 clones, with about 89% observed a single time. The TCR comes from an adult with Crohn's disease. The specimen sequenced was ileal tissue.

CDR3 sequence: CASTYLAGVYEQYF. The DNA of the CDR3 is TGTGCCAGTACCTATTTAGCGGGAGTGTACGAGCAGTACTTC. The chain is built from TRBV7-2 and TRBJ2-7; 9 bases line up with TRBD2. V dropped 9 bases and J dropped 4; count of bases not matched to a gene: 10. The CDR3 sequence is 14 residues long. The germline gives CDR1 SGHTA, CDR2 FQGNSA.